The present T cell receptor beta chain was sequenced within a study of regulatory T cells in long-lasting Graves disease. Many counts were recorded for this clonotype. In building TCR beta libraries, iRepertoire HTBI primers were used together with Arm-PCR of CDR3 regions. MiXCR was run by TCRdb on the multiplex PCR reads, yielding one entry per CDR3 protein. The top ten hold less than 15% of the sample, which has some 250,000 distinct CDR3 sequences, approximately 18% seen once. Germline lookup yields CDR1 MDHEN and CDR2 SYDVKM. The CDR3 totals 15 residues. V lost 2 bases and J 3 bases, leaving 13 bases between the germline ends. Time point noted: newly diagnosed GD, antithyroid drugs for less than 3 months. Extracted PBMC RNA gave rise to the TCR library. These same data were also listed under a study on T cells in Graves' hyperthyroidism and ophthalmopathy.

The rearrangement links TRBV28 to TRBJ1-2; D unresolved. This clonotype was sampled from a woman in her twenties or thirties with Graves disease. The sequenced sample was peripheral blood mononuclear cells (PBMCs), obtained at new diagnosis, from a patient treated with antithyroid drugs. The DNA of the CDR3 is TGTGCCAGCAGTTTAATTAGTAGACTATACTATGGCTACACCTTC. This codes for CASSLISRLYYGYTF.